The 11 T cell receptor beta chains presented below share a single source sample, sequenced in a study of STAT5B mutations in CD4+ large granular lymphocyte leukemia. Generated by immunoSEQ multiplex PCR, the TCRdb table keeps only in-frame clones and is missing some. The data show around 43,000 clones, with about 86% seen just once and less than 3% held by the top ten. Sequencing was performed on CD4+ T cells from blood buffy coats. Every receptor here comes from a human donor in good health.

The chain couples TRBV7-3 to TRBJ2-2, with 11 bases fitting TRBD1. The CDR3 loop spans 14 amino acids. Looked up from germline, CDR1 is SGHTA and CDR2 is FQGTGA. V shed 9 bases, J shed 5 bases, and the junction held 5 bases outside the gene matches. The chain's CDR3 is CASGQGAGTGELFF. In DNA, the CDR3 is TGTGCCAGTGGACAGGGGGCAGGTACCGGGGAGCTGTTTTTT.

This clone was counted a single time. The CDR3 loop is CASRPRQGSYEQYF. The DNA of the CDR3 is TGTGCCAGCAGACCCCGGCAGGGGTCCTACGAGCAGTACTTC. This chain links TRBV28 with TRBJ2-7, with D possibly matching TRBD1 (6 bases). V was shortened by 6 bases and J by 1 base, with 13 bases between the two germline ends. Per the germline V gene, CDR1 is MDHEN and CDR2 is SYDVKM. CDR3 length: 14 amino acids.

The V gene is TRBV27, the J gene TRBJ2-3; TRBD2 matches 10 bases. The CDR3 is 17 amino acids. Germline V gene lookup returns CDR1 MNHEY and CDR2 SMNVEV (reference sequence). V lost 3 bases to trimming and J lost 6 bases; unmatched junction nucleotides: 12. The CDR3, as DNA: TGTGCCAGCAGTTTCCCCCCATCTAGCGGGAGTGGGGATACGCAGTATTTT. As protein: CASSFPPSSGSGDTQYF.

The chain combines TRBV19 with TRBJ2-5; 7 bases fit TRBD1. This CDR3 is built from 14 residues. After removal of 5 bases from V and 10 bases from J, the junction contained 13 bases not matched to a gene. The germline V gene has CDR1 LNHDA and CDR2 SQIVND (reference sequence). CDR3 bases: TGTGCCAGTAGTGCTCCAGGGGGACCCCTAAACCAGTACTTC. Protein: CASSAPGGPLNQYF.

The J gene is TRBJ2-1, the V gene TRBV5-4, with TRBD2 as a possible D gene (5 bases). Germline CDR1 and CDR2: SGHNT and YYREEE (reference sequence). The V end was cut by 2 bases, the J end by 9 bases, with 12 bases between. The CDR3 sequence is 13 residues long. The CDR3 region is CASSFGLGVEQFF. CDR3 DNA sequence: TGTGCCAGCAGCTTCGGACTGGGCGTTGAGCAGTTCTTC. The complete variable domain, with remaining parts taken from reference TRBV5-4 and TRBJ2-1, reads ETGVTQSPTHLIKTRGQQVTLRCSSQSGHNTVSWYQQALGQGPQFIFQYYREEENGRGNFPPRFSGLQFPNYSSELNVNALELDDSALYLCASSFGLGVEQFFGPGTRLTVL.

V is TRBV28 and J is TRBJ1-1; D is perhaps TRBD1 (6 bases). The CDR3 totals 14 residues. V lost 2 bases and J 6 bases, leaving 13 bases between the germline ends. Germline V CDR1 and CDR2: MDHEN, SYDVKM. The CDR3 DNA sequence: TGTGCCAGCAGTTTACTACAGGGTAGGGCTGAAGCTTTCTTT. Translating it yields CASSLLQGRAEAFF.

The chain carries TRBV4-2 and TRBJ1-5; D is unresolved. V gave up 1 base and J gave up 5 bases, with 15 bases separating them. CDR3 length: 16 residues. Per the germline V gene, CDR1 is LGHNA and CDR2 is YNFKEQ. This chain's CDR3 is CASSQGDGKEDQPQHF. CDR3 bases: TGTGCCAGCAGCCAAGGCGACGGGAAGGAGGATCAGCCCCAGCATTTT.

The V call is TRBV19, the J call TRBJ2-2; TRBD2 matches 8 bases. Germline assignment: CDR1 LNHDA and CDR2 SQIVND (reference sequence). The ends lost 5 bases at V and 5 bases at J; junction bases unmatched: 7. CDR3 length equals 15 residues. The CDR3: CASSESGSVTGELFF. The CDR3 bases are TGTGCCAGTAGTGAAAGCGGGAGCGTGACCGGGGAGCTGTTTTTT.

The chain has TRBV5-1 and TRBJ2-7; D possibly uses TRBD1 or TRBD2 (5 bases each). Germline V CDR1 and CDR2: SGHRS, YFSETQ. The CDR3 covers 13 residues. Trimming stripped 4 bases from V and 1 base from J, with 9 bases between. The CDR3 bases are TGCGCCAGCAGCGGGGGACGGTCCTACGAGCAGTACTTC. It specifies CASSGGRSYEQYF.

V and J are TRBV11-3 and TRBJ2-3; the match to TRBD2 covers 14 bases. Looked up from germline, CDR1 is SGHNT and CDR2 is YENEEA. The CDR3 totals 17 residues. V was pared by 5 bases and J by 3 bases, with 7 bases of the junction left unmatched. CDR3 DNA sequence: TGTGCCAGCAGCCTGGGACTAGCGGGAGTGGGGACAGATACGCAGTATTTT. This encodes CASSLGLAGVGTDTQYF.

The chain joins TRBV5-1 to TRBJ2-5; 10 nucleotides line up with TRBD2. Losses at the gene ends were 3 bases for V and 2 bases for J; bases not matched to a gene: 4. The V gene's germline CDR1 is SGHRS and CDR2 YFSETQ. The CDR3 extends over 15 amino acids. CDR3 bases: TGCGCCAGCAGCTCGCTAGCGGGAGTTCAAGAGACCCAGTACTTC. This sequence encodes CASSSLAGVQETQYF.